This T cell receptor (beta chain) was captured by sequencing in a study of CD8 T cells in cerebrospinal fluid in Alzheimer's disease. Frequency places this clonotype as medium-sized. CSF cells underwent 10X single-cell V(D)J and 5' gene-expression profiling. TCRdb re-called the 10x single-cell sequencing reads; one entry per CDR3 protein, DNA not given. Here the sample table reports about 1,200 distinct CDR3 sequences. This CDR3 contains 13 residues. CDR1 SGDLS and CDR2 YYNGEE come from the germline V gene. The sample taken for sequencing was cerebrospinal fluid. The source is a human donor in good health. This chain connects TRBV9 to TRBJ2-2. This chain's CDR3 is CASSVNVNGELFF.